The source of this T cell receptor (beta chain) is a study of T cells in localized non-small cell lung cancer. Notes on this clone: Its antigen is undetermined.

Some clones are missing from TCRdb's copy, which holds only in-frame ones; the method was immunoSEQ multiplex PCR. The sample consists of 45,000 to 55,000 clones, about 72% of them appearing once. CDR1 is SGHRS and CDR2 is YFSETQ in the germline V gene. The CDR3 is 12 amino acids. With 1 base removed from V and 10 bases from J, the gap between germline ends came to 9 bases. Study results and limitations: There was higher T cell clonality in uninvolved adjacent lung than in tumor, and it was highest there.

The TCR originated in a man between 40 and 70 years old with stage I squamous cell lung carcinoma. The sample consisted of peripheral blood, taken before any cancer treatment. The chain is built from TRBV5-1 and TRBJ2-1; D may match TRBD1 or TRBD2 (5 bases each). CDR3: CASSLRGWEQFF. CDR3 nucleotide sequence: TGCGCCAGCAGCTTGCGGGGCTGGGAGCAGTTCTTC.